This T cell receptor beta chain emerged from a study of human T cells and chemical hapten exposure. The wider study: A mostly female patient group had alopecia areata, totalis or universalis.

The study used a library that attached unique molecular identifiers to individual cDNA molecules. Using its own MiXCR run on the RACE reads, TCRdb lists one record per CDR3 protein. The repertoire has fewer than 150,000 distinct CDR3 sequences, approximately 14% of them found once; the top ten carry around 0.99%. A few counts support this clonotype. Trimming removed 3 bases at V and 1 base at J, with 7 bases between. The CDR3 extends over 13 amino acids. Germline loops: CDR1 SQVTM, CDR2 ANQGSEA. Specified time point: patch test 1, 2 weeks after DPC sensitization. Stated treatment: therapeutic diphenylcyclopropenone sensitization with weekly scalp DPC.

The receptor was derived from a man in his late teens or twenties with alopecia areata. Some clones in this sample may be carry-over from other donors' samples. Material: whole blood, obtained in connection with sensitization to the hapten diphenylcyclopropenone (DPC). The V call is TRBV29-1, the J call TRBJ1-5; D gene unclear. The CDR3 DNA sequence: TGCAGCGTTGATTCGGGGAGCAATCAGCCCCAGCATTTT. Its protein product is CSVDSGSNQPQHF. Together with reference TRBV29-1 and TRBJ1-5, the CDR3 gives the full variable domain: SAVISQKPSRDICQRGTSLTIQCQVDSQVTMMFWYRQQPGQSLTLIATANQGSEATYESGFVIDKFPISRPNLTFSTLTVSNMSPEDSSIYLCSVDSGSNQPQHFGDGTRLSIL.